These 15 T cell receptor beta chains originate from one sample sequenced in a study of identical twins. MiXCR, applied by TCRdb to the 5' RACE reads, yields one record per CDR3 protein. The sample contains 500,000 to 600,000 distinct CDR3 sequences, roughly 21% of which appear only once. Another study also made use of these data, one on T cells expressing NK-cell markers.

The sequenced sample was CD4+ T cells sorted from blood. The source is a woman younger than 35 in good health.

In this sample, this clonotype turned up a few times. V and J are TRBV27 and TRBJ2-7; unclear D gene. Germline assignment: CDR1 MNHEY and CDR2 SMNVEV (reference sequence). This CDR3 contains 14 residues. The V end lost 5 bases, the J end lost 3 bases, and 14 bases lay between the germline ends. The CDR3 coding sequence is TGTGCCAGCAGTGGGGAACACATGGGCTACGAGCAGTACTTC. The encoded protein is CASSGEHMGYEQYF.

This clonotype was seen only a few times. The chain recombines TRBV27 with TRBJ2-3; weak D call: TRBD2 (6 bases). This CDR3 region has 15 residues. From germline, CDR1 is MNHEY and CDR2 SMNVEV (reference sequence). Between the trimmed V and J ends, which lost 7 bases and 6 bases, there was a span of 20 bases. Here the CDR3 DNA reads TGTGCCAGCACCCCCGGGGGACCGGGTCGGGATACGCAGTATTTT. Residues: CASTPGGPGRDTQYF.

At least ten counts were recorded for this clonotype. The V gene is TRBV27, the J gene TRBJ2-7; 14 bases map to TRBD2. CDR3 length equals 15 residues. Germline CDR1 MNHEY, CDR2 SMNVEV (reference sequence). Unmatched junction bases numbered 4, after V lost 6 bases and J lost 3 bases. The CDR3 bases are TGTGCCAGCAGGCGGACTAGCGGGGGGCGCTACGAGCAGTACTTC. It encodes CASRRTSGGRYEQYF.

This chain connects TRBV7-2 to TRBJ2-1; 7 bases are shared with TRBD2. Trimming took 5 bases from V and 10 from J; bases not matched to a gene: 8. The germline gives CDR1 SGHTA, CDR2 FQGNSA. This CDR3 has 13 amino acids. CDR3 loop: CASSPFRGEEQFF. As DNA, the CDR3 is TGTGCCAGCAGCCCCTTCCGGGGGGAAGAGCAGTTCTTC.

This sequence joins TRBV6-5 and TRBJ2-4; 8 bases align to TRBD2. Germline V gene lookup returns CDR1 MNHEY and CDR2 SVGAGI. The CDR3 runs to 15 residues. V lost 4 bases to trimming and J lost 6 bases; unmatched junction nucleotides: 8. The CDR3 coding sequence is TGTGCCAGCAGTTCGGGACTAGGCCGGGGAAACATTCAGTACTTC. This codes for CASSSGLGRGNIQYF.

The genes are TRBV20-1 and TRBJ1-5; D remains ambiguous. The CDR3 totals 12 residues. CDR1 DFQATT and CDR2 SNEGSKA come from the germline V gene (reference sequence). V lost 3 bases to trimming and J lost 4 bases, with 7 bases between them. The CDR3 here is CSARPNNQPQHF. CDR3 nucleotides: TGCAGTGCTAGGCCCAATAATCAGCCCCAGCATTTT.

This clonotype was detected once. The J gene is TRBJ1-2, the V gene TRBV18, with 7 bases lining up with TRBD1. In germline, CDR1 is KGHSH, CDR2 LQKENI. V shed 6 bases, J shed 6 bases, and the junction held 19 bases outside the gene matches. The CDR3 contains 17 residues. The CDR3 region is CASSPDRAPMAYNGYTF. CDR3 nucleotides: TGTGCCAGCTCGCCTGACAGGGCCCCGATGGCTTATAATGGCTACACCTTC.

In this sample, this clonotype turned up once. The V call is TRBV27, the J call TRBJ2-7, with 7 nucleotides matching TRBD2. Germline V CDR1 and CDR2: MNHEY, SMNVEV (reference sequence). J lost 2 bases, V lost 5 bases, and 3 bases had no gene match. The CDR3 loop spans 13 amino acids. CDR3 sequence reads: CASSHGLAYEQYF. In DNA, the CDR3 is TGTGCCAGCAGTCACGGACTAGCCTACGAGCAGTACTTC.

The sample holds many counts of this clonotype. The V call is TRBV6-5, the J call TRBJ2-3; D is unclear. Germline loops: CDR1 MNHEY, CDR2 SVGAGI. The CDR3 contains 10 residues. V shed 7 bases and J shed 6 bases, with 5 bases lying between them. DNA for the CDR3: TGTGCCAGCATATACGATACGCAGTATTTT. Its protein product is CASIYDTQYF.

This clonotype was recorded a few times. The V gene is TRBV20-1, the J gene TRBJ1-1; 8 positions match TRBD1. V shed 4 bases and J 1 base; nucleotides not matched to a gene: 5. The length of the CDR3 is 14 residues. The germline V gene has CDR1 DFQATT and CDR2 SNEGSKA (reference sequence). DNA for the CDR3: TGCAGTGCTATGGACAGGGTGGGGAACACTGAAGCTTTCTTT. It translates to CSAMDRVGNTEAFF.

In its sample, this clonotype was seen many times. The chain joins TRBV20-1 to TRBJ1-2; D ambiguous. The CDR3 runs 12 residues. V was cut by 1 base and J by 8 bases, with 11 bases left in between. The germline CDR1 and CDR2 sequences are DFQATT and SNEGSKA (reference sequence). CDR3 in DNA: TGCAGTGCTAGAGGCATTATGGGCGGCTACACCTTC. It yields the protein CSARGIMGGYTF.

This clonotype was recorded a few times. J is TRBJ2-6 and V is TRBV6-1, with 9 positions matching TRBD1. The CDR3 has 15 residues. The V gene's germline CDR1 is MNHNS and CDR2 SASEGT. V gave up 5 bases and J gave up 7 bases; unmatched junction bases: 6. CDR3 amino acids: CASSRDRVRANVLTF. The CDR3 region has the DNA TGTGCCAGCAGTCGGGACAGGGTACGCGCCAACGTCCTGACTTTC.

The CDR3 DNA follows: TGCAGTGCTAGAGACGACGGATCCAAAAACATTCAGTACTTC. This encodes CSARDDGSKNIQYF. J is TRBJ2-4 and V is TRBV20-1; D gene uncertain. The V end lost 0 bases, the J end lost 2 bases, and 8 bases lay between the germline ends. The germline V gene encodes CDR1 DFQATT and CDR2 SNEGSKA (reference sequence). The CDR3 loop spans 14 amino acids.

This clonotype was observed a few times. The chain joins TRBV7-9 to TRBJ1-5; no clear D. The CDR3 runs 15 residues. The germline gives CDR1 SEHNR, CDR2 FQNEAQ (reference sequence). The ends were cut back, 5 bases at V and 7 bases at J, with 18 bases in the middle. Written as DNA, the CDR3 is TGTGCCAGCAGCCCAATAGGAACACGATACCAGCCCCAGCATTTT. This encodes CASSPIGTRYQPQHF.

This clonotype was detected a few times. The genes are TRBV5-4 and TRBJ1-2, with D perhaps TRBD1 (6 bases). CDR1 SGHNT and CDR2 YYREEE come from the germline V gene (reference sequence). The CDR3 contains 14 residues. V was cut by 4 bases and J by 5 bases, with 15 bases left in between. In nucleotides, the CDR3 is TGTGCCAGCAGCGCCGACAGGTTGGGATATGGCTACACCTTC. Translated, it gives CASSADRLGYGYTF. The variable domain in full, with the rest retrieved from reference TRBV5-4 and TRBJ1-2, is ETGVTQSPTHLIKTRGQQVTLRCSSQSGHNTVSWYQQALGQGPQFIFQYYREEENGRGNFPPRFSGLQFPNYSSELNVNALELDDSALYLCASSADRLGYGYTFGSGTRLTVV.